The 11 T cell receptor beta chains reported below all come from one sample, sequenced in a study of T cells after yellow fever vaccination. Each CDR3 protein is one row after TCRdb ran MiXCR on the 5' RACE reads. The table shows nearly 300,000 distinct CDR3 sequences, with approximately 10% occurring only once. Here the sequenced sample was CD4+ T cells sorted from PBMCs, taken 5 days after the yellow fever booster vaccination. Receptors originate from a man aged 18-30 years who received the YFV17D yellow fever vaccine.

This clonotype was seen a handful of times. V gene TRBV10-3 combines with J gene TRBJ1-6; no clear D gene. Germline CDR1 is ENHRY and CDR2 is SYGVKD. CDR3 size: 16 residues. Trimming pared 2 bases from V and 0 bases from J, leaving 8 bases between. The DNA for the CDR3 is TGTGCCATCAGTGAGAGCGGGAGCTCCTATAATTCACCCCTCCACTTT. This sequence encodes CAISESGSSYNSPLHF.

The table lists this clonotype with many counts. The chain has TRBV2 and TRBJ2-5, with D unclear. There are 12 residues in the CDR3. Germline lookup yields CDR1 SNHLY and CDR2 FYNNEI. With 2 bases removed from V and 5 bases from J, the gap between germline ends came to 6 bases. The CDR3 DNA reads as TGTGCCAGCAGTGAATCTTGGGAGACCCAGTACTTC. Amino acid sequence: CASSESWETQYF.

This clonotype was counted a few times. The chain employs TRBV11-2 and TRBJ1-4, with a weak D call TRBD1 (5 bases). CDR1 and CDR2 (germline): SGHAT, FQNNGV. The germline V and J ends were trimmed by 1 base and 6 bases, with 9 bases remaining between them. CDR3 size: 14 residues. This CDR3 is CASSLVLGHEKLFF. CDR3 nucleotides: TGTGCCAGCAGCTTAGTTTTGGGACATGAAAAACTGTTTTTT.

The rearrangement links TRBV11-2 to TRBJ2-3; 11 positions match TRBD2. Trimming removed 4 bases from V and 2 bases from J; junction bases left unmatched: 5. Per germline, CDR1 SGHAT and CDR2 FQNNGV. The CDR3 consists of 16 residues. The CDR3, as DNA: TGTGCCAGCAGCTCGGGACTAGCGGCGATCACAGATACGCAGTATTTT. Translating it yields CASSSGLAAITDTQYF.

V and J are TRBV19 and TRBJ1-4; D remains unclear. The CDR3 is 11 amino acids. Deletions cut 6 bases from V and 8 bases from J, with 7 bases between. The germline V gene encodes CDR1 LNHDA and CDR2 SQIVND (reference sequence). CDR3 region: CASRIGEKLFF. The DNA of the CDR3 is TGTGCCAGTAGGATTGGGGAAAAACTGTTTTTT.

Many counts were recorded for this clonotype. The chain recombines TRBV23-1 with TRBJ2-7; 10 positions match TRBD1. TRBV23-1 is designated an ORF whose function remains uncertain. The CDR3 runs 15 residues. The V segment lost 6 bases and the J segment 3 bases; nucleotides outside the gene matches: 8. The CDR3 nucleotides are TGCGCCAGCAGGCAGACTTGGGACAGGGGCTACGAGCAGTACGTC. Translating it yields CASRQTWDRGYEQYV.

CDR3 protein: CASRPGSGYTF. For the CDR3, the DNA is TGTGCCAGCAGACCGGGGTCTGGCTACACCTTC. The V call is TRBV6-1, the J call TRBJ1-2; D not resolved. The CDR3 loop spans 11 amino acids. Germline V lookup: CDR1 MNHNS, CDR2 SASEGT. With 6 bases removed from V and 7 bases from J, the gap between germline ends came to 9 bases.

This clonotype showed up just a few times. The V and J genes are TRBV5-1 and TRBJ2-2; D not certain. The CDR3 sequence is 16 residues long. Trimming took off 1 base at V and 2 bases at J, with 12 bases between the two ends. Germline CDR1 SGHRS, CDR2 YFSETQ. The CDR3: CASSLRGLENTGELFF. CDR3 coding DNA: TGCGCCAGCAGCTTGAGAGGCCTAGAAAACACCGGGGAGCTGTTTTTT.

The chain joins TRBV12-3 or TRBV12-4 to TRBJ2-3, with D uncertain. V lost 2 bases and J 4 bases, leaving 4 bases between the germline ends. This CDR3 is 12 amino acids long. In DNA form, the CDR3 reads TGTGCCAGCAGTTTACGTTCAGATACGCAGTATTTT. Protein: CASSLRSDTQYF.

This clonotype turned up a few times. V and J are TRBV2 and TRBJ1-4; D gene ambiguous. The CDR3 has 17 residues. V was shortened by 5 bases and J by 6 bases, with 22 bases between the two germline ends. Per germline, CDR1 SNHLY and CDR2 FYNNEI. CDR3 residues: CASSPEPGRAGDEKLFF. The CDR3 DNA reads TGTGCCAGCAGTCCGGAACCCGGACGCGCCGGGGATGAAAAACTGTTTTTT.

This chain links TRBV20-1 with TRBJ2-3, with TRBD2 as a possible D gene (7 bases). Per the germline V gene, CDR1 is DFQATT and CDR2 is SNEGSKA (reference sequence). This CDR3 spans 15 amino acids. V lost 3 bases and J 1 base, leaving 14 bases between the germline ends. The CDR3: CSASKGGGGTDTQYF. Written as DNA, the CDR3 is TGCAGTGCTAGCAAAGGGGGGGGCGGCACAGATACGCAGTATTTT.